The count of the clone carrying this TCR beta chain is one. Its antigen is not known. V was clipped by 4 bases and J by 2 bases; unmatched bases: 9. Germline V lookup: CDR1 SGHRS, CDR2 YFSETQ. There are 16 residues in the CDR3. The material for each subset, its genomic DNA, was split evenly across several immunoSEQ plates. TCRdb's copy holds only in-frame clones and misses some; the assay was immunoSEQ multiplex PCR. The sample lists approximately 2.1 million clones, 93% occurring once. This sample was included in a study of shared clonotypes between healthy human individuals. General study points: Only a few donors were included, so the genetic and exposure-history diversity represented was limited.

This sequence was found in a man aged 18 to 30 in good health. Some clones in this sample may be carry-over from other donors' samples. What was sequenced was naive CD4+ T cells from PBMCs. Documented subset: CD45RA+ positively selected. The rearrangement links TRBV5-1 to TRBJ1-2, with 9 nucleotides matching TRBD1. CDR3 protein: CASSQNPGQGNYGYTF. The CDR3, as DNA: TGCGCCAGCAGCCAAAATCCGGGACAGGGAAACTATGGCTACACCTTC.